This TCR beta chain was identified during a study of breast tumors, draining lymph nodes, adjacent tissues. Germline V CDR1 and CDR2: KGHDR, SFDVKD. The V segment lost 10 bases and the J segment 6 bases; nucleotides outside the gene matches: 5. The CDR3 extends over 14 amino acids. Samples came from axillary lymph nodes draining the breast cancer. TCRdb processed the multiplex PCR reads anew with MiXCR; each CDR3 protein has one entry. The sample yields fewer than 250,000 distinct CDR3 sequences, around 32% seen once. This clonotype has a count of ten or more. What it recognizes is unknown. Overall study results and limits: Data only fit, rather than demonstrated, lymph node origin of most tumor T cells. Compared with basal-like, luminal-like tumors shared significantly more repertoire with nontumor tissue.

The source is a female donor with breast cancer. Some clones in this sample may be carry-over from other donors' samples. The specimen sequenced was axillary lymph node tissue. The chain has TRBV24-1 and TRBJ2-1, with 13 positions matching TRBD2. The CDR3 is CATSTSGRGNEQFF. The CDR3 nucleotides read TGTGCCACTAGTACTAGCGGGAGGGGCAATGAGCAGTTCTTC.